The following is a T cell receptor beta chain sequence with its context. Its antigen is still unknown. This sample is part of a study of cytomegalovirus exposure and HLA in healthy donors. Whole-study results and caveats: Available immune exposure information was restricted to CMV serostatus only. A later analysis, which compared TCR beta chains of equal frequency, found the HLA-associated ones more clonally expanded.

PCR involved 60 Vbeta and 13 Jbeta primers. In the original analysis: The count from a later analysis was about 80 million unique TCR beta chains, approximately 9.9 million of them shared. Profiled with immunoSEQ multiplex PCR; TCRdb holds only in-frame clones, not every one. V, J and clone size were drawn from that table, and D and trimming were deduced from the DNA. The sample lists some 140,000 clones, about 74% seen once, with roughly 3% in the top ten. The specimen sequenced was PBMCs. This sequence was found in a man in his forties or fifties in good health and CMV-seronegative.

The CDR3 DNA is TGTGCCAGCAGCCCGGGAGGAGGGGTGCCCTACAATGAGCAGTTCTTC. The encoded protein is CASSPGGGVPYNEQFF. This chain joins TRBV7-3 and TRBJ2-1, with 7 bases lining up with TRBD2. Germline trimming cut 5 bases from V and 2 bases from J; bases unmatched to any gene: 9. CDR1 is SGHTA and CDR2 is FQGTGA in the germline V gene. This CDR3 spans 16 amino acids.